The present T cell receptor beta chain was sequenced within a study of cytomegalovirus exposure and HLA in healthy donors (dated by TCRdb to 2017 to 2019). In the study overall: According to an earlier analysis of several hundred of the donors, about 179 million T cells yielded 117 million unique TCR beta sequences and around 300 Gb of sequence data. Roughly 290 gigabases of sequencing data and around 85 million unique TCR sequences made up an early release that covered over 550 HLA-typed donors. Among the roughly 430 genotyped donors, more than 70% belonged to the genetic ancestry cluster associated with self-reported Caucasian donors. The study aimed to test whether signatures of past pathogen exposure could be identified by cataloging public T cell receptors. The study profiled the T cell repertoires of 500 to 800 subjects by immunosequencing and related them to cytomegalovirus serostatus. In addition to the first cohort of 666 subjects, a separate validation cohort of 100 to 150 different subjects was used. To predict cytomegalovirus infection status, the study brought together high-throughput TCR immunosequencing, statistical association of individual TCRs with disease status, and machine learning. A later analysis re-examined previously published TCR beta repertoires from roughly 720 donors and added high-resolution HLA genotyping to investigate patterns of TCR occurrence. The later analysis used no new phenotypic data to find candidate immune exposures, relying instead on TCR beta sequences and their occurrence across donors. An earlier analysis of fewer than 750 of the donors used high-throughput TCR beta sequencing to judge whether each TCR beta V gene segment behaved as functional or pseudogenic. Alongside the repertoire data, information on donor age, sex, ethnicity and CMV serostatus was compiled. A later genetic analysis used genome-wide SNP genotypes for 398 of the 666 donors, treating that subset as a discovery cohort. Every discovery cohort repertoire had been produced on one sequencing platform. HLA typing covered class I and class II loci at four-digit resolution. The number of donors typed differed by locus, with about 629-630 for A, B, C, DRB1 and DQB1, more than 500 for DQA1, 600 to 610 for DPA1, and over 400 for DPB1. Four or five DR-DQ haplotypes were handled as single units for association and clustering, since linkage in the cohort was strong. Across 300 to 500 genotyped donors of the cohort, an average of about 240,000 unique TCR beta nucleotide sequences per donor were sequenced, and 15% to 20% of those sequences were non-productive.

A note on this clone: This receptor's antigen is unknown. Base qualities are not recorded, but no much larger clone differs from it by a single base.

The cohort was made up of hundreds of healthy bone marrow donors. At the time of sampling, every cohort member was nominally healthy, though immune exposures that went unrecorded were likely present. The donor tested CMV seronegative, placing the donor among the 300 to 450 seronegative members of the cohort. A peripheral blood sample was provided by each donor, and peripheral blood mononuclear cells were used for TCR beta sequencing. Genomic DNA was extracted from the blood cell samples with the Qiagen DNeasy Blood Extraction Kit. Study-wide conclusions, independent of this receptor: A cluster of highly shared sequence variants was judged likely to represent a technical artifact of the sequencing pipeline. In vitro tests confirmed that a few of the cytomegalovirus-associated TCR beta chains recognize cytomegalovirus antigens. When HLA alleles, especially DR and DQ, strongly co-occurred, attributing TCR associations to individual alleles was difficult. The authors suggested that the approach could potentially be generalized to other disease states and immunological phenotypes. According to a later analysis, most CMV-associated TCR beta chains appeared to be HLA-restricted, and the HLA associations seemed to be driven largely by CMV exposure. Across donors, most TCR sequences were observed very rarely, whereas some public TCRs were present in many individuals. At a false discovery rate of 0.05, a later analysis linked fewer than 20,000 TCR beta sequences to specific HLA alleles. Cytomegalovirus status was reported to be diagnosed by the classifier with high specificity and sensitivity in both the original and validation cohorts. An association between a missense DCLRE1C variant and V-gene and J-gene trimming of TCR beta chains was found in a later genetic analysis and replicated in an independent cohort. Because counts were too low, approximately 15 rarely observed V segments, including chromosome 9 orphons, were excluded from the earlier analysis of 500 to 700 of the donors. The presence/absence analyses assumed that sequencing depth was roughly uniform across donors, and that assumption may not be true. In a later analysis, TCR association rates were found to vary across HLA loci, with the most associated TCRs seen for DRB1 alleles and the fewest for HLA-C alleles. Only TCR beta chains were sequenced in this cohort, and the absence of alpha or paired-chain data limited detectable features. Broadly in line with IMGT annotations, most TCR beta V segments showed up in productive rearrangements about 90% or about 30% of the time in an earlier analysis of 587 of the donors. Because the 87-base-pair reads could not distinguish some IMGT-functional V segments, including TRBV6-2 and TRBV6-3, those segments were excluded. In a later analysis, HLA-associated TCR beta chains showed more clonal expansion and lower generation probabilities than non-associated chains that were equally common. Because HLA typing was unavailable for some donors at each locus, only the typed subset was used in association tests. In the study, roughly 160 TCR beta chains were listed as associated with cytomegalovirus. Linkage disequilibrium might explain the correlated functional status among segregating V segments, but an unknown experimental factor could not be ruled out. Immune exposure information for the cohort was limited to CMV serostatus. In a later genetic analysis, fewer N-insertions in productive TCRs were reported among donors in an Asian-associated ancestry cluster than the roughly 700-donor mean. A further reported finding was that TCR beta sequences accurately predicted the HLA-A and HLA-B alleles for most subjects in the first cohort. According to a later analysis, parvovirus B19, influenza, CMV and Epstein-Barr virus appeared linked to several top co-occurrence clusters.

The library was made by the immunoSEQ multiplex PCR assay. A mixture of 60 forward primers for TCR Vbeta segments and 13 reverse primers for TCR Jbeta segments was used in the multiplex PCR. Amplification of the CDR3 region of rearranged TCR beta genes was performed with a multiplex PCR assay on genomic DNA. The amplified TCR beta libraries were sequenced on the Illumina HiSeq System as 87-base-pair reads. As for the authors' bioinformatics: A later analysis tallied around 82 million unique TCR beta chains across the approximately 670 repertoires, and around 10 million of those chains were shared by two or more donors. A nearest-neighbor algorithm error-corrected the raw reads and collapsed the reads into unique sequences, merging closely related sequences to remove PCR and sequencing errors. Alignment of CDR3 sequences to IMGT reference sequences was used to assign V, D and J gene segments. For a sequence to be retained, a match of at least six nucleotides to both a V gene segment and a J gene segment was required. Rearrangements were classified as productive when the CDR3 lacked stop codons and remained in frame with V and J, and all other rearrangements were classified as non-productive. Following IMGT convention, CDR3 was defined as the stretch from the second conserved V-encoded cysteine to the conserved J-encoded phenylalanine. Sequences without an unambiguous match to a single V gene segment were excluded from the earlier analysis of approximately 560 of the donors. In an earlier analysis of 587 of the donors, a V segment was called functional when productive rearrangements were above 56.7%, and segregating when the standard deviation between donors exceeded 5%. A statistical classification framework was built to diagnose cytomegalovirus status from the catalog of TCR beta chain sequences. In a later analysis, TCR nucleotide sequences were compared against IMGT/GENE-DB human TR gene sequences so that V and J genes could be assigned. The TCRdist pipeline was used in a later analysis to assign CDR3 sequences and most-parsimonious VDJ recombination scenarios. In a later analysis, every TCR beta chain was defined by the combination of its CDR3 amino acid sequence and its V-gene family, and reads without a unique V-gene family were dropped. A later analysis removed over 500 highly shared, low-generation-probability nucleotide sequences to deal with suspected cross-contamination and a sequencing artifact. In a later analysis, a clonal expansion index for each public chain was calculated from normalized within-repertoire ranks of inferred template counts. A later analysis computed generation probabilities with a VDJ recombination model fitted to out-of-frame rearrangements, and checked the results against IGoR. In a later analysis, TCR-TCR, TCR-HLA and TCR-CMV co-occurrence was scored with hypergeometric tests, and a repertoire-size bias correction was applied to TCR pairs. A later analysis estimated false discovery rates by permuting HLA or CMV assignments 20 times. In a later analysis, co-occurring TCRs were grouped with DBSCAN, and TCRdist sequence similarity was added when clustering was performed within HLA-allele-positive subsets. Co-occurrence clustering excluded repertoires with fewer than 30,000 or more than 120,000 public chains, plus five with anomalous nucleotide sharing. The table comes from immuneACCESS by way of TCRdb, which keeps in-frame sequences with V and J called. Part of the clones is missing from these tables; in studies checked, under half for an unresolved V gene and the rest for unknown reasons. Clonal size and the V and J genes are those of that table, whereas D and trimming came from the DNA. This sample holds about 41,000 clones; approximately 84% were observed only once. Clones ranked in the top ten supply 2.5% to 3.5% of the sample.

Inclusive of the bounding cysteine and phenylalanine, the CDR3 is 22 residues long. The only DNA kept is the CDR3, 66 bases in frame from the first base. Looking up the germline V gene yields CDR1 SGHRS and CDR2 YFSETQ. After removal of 4 bases from V and 4 bases from J, the junction retains 28 bases not matched to a gene. Sequenced input: PBMCs. The chain is assembled from TRBV5-1 and TRBJ2-3, and 9 bases in between align with TRBD1. This receptor was identified in a middle-aged man in good health and CMV-seronegative. This receptor has the CDR3 CASSTDRGFGRERLSTPDTQYF. The base sequence is TGCGCCAGCAGCACGGACAGGGGATTCGGGCGGGAGCGGTTAAGTACCCCAGATACGCAGTATTTT.